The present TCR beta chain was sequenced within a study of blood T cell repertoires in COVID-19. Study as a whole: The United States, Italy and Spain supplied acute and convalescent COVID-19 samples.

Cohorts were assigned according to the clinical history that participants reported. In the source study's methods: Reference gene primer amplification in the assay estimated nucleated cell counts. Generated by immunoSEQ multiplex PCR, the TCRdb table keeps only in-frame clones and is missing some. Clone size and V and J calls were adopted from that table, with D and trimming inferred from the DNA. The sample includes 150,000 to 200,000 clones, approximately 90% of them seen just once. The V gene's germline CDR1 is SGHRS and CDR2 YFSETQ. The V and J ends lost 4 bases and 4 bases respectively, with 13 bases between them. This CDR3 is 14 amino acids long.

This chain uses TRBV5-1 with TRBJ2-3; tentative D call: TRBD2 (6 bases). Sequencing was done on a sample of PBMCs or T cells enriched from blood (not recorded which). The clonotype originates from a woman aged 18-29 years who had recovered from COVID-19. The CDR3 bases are TGCGCCAGCAGCCTCCTGGGGGGAGCAGATACGCAGTATTTT. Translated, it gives CASSLLGGADTQYF.